The TCR beta chain under discussion was sequenced for a study of radiation and T cells in renal cell carcinoma (dated by TCRdb to the early 2020s). In the study overall: The samples were drawn from a clinical trial, where primary renal cell carcinomas were treated with 15 Gy of stereotactic body radiation therapy and then removed by nephrectomy 4 weeks afterward. In total, roughly 51 samples underwent TCR beta sequencing: around 26 tumors plus 27 peripheral blood samples. Across all 50 or so samples, under 5 million unique CDR3 nucleotide sequences, encoding 2,658,974 unique CDR3 amino acid sequences, were identified.

The study at large found these results: Top tumor clonotypes rose in blood from baseline to 2 weeks post-radiation, then contracted by 4 weeks, suggesting transient expansion of tumor-resident clones. The single-armed trial design could not address effects of radiation dose or scheduling on the TCR repertoire. Dynamics of the blood repertoire were not tracked past 4 weeks after treatment. Because pretreatment tumor biopsies were not available, the study could not determine whether clonotypes were already present within the tumor at baseline.

TCR beta libraries were generated from genomic DNA with the immunoSEQ kit, following the manufacturer's recommendations. To prepare the libraries, a first multiplex PCR with proprietary primers was run, followed by a second PCR that added unique barcodes, and a bead cleanup was done after each round. Each sample batch included a kit-provided positive control reaction and a negative control reaction. The final libraries underwent checking on an Agilent 4200 TapeStation D1000 ScreenTape, volumetric pooling, and quantification by qPCR. Sequencing ran on an Illumina NextSeq500 with a MidOutput 150-cycle cartridge, using 156 Read1 and 15 Index1 cycles with kit custom primers. The pooled library was loaded at around 1.1 pM, and approximately 20% PhiX control was spiked in. The published analysis was carried out like this. Vendor-processed data were analyzed in R, and a clonotype was defined as all T cells sharing the same CDR3 nucleotide sequence. For clone abundance analyses, frequencies were normalized to the 10,000 most abundant clones per sample. Public T cell clones, averaging fewer than five per sample, were removed before analysis. Tumor-enriched and baseline blood-enriched clonotypes were defined by at least a 32-fold difference in abundance between compartments. A beta-binomial differential abundance model was applied to find clonotypes that expanded or contracted between blood time points. Tumor-blood repertoire similarity was measured with the Baroni-Urbani and Buser coefficient, and group comparisons used two-tailed Wilcoxon tests in R. TCRdb holds this immuneACCESS table with in-frame rearrangements only. Some clones are missing; in checked studies, unresolved V genes explain under half, and the rest has no known cause. The D gene and trimming were derived from the DNA, and the V and J assignments and clone size from that table. A total of under 25,000 clones appear in this sample, 80% of them only once. The ten largest clones represent around 37% of the sample.

Sample time point, as interpreted from the label and publication: baseline pretreatment blood. The meaning of the sample's treatment or condition label: 15 Gy SBRT to primary tumor, nephrectomy 4 weeks later. To follow tumor-enriched clonotypes, serial peripheral blood was collected from radiation-treated patients at baseline and at 2 weeks and 4 weeks after SBRT. Every patient had renal cell carcinoma of clear cell pathology. Genomic DNA for TCR sequencing was prepared using the QIAamp DNA Blood Mini Kit (Qiagen). The analyses included just those samples that passed every quality control check. On this clone itself: No antigen is known for it. Base qualities are missing; no much larger clone stands one base away.

Sequences SEHNR (CDR1) and FQNEAQ (CDR2) are obtained from the germline V gene (reference sequence). CDR3 length: 14 amino acids, cysteine to phenylalanine. Only CDR3 DNA remains: 42 bases, in frame from the first base. V is trimmed back by 4 bases and J by 3 bases, and the junction contains 6 bases that no gene match accounts for. This clonotype originated in a man in his fifties or sixties with renal cell carcinoma. Sample: blood, taken from a patient whose treatment included radiotherapy and nephrectomy. The V and J segments used are TRBV7-9 and TRBJ2-7; 7 of the junction bases match TRBD1. The nucleotide sequence reads TGTGCCAGCAGCTCCGGACAGGTACGCTACGAGCAGTACTTC. This is translated as CASSSGQVRYEQYF.